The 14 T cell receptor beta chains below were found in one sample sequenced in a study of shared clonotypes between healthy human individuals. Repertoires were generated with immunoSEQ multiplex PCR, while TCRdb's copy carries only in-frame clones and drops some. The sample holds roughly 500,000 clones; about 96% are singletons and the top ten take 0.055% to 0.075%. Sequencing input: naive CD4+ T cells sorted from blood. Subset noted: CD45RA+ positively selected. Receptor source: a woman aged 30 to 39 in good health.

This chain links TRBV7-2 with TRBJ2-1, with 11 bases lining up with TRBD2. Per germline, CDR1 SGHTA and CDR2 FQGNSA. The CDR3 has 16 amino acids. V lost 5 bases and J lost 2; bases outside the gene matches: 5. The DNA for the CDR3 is TGTGCCAGCAGCCCTCGACTAGCGGGGCCCTACAATGAGCAGTTCTTC. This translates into CASSPRLAGPYNEQFF.

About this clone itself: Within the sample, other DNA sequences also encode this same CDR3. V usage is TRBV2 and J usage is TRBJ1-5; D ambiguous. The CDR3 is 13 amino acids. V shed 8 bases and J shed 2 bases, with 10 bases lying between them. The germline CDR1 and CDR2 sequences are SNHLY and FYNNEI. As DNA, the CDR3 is TGTGCCAGCTCGGTCGGGGGCAATCAGCCCCAGCATTTT. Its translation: CASSVGGNQPQHF.

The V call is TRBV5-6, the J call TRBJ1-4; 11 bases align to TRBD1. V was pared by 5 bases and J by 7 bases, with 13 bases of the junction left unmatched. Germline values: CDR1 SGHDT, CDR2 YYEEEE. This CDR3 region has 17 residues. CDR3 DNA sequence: TGTGCCAGCAGAGCCTGGACAGGGGGCGCGGCTATTGAAAAACTGTTTTTT. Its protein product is CASRAWTGGAAIEKLFF. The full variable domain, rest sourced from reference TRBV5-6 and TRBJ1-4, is DAGVTQSPTHLIKTRGQQVTLRCSPKSGHDTVSWYQQALGQGPQFIFQYYEEEERQRGNFPDRFSGHQFPNYSSELNVNALLLGDSALYLCASRAWTGGAAIEKLFFGSGTQLSVL.

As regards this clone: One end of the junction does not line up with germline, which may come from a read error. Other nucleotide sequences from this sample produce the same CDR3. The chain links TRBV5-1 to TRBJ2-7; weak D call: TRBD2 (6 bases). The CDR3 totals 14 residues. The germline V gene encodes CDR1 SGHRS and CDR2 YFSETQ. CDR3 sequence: CASSSDGGTYEQYF. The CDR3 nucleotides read TGCGCCAGCAGCTCTGACGGGGGTACCTACGAGCAGTACTTT.

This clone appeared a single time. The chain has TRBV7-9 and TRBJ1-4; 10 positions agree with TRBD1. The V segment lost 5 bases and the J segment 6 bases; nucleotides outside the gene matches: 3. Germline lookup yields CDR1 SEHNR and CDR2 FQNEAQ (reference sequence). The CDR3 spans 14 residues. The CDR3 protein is CASSRQGADEKLFF. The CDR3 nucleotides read TGTGCCAGCAGCAGACAGGGGGCTGATGAAAAACTGTTTTTT.

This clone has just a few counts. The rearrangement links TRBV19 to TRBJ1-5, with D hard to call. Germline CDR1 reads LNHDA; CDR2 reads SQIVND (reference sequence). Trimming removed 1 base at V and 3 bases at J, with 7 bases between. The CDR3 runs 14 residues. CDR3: CASSIGQYNQPQHF. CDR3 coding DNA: TGTGCCAGTAGTATAGGGCAGTACAATCAGCCCCAGCATTTT. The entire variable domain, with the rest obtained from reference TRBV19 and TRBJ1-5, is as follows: DGGITQSPKYLFRKEGQNVTLSCEQNLNHDAMYWYRQDPGQGLRLIYYSQIVNDFQKGDIAEGYSVSREKKESFPLTVTSAQKNPTAFYLCASSIGQYNQPQHFGDGTRLSIL.

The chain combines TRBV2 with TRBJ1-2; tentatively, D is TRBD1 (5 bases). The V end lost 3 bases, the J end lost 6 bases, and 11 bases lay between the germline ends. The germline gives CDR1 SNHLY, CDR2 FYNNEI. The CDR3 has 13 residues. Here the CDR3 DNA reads TGTGCCAGCAGTGATTTGGGGACCGATGGCTACACCTTC. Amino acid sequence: CASSDLGTDGYTF.

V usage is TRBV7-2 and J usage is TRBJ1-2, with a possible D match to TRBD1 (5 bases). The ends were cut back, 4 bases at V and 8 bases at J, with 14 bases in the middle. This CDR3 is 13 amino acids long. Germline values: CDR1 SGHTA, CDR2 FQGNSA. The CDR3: CASSSSGGIGYTF. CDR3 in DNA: TGTGCCAGCAGCTCCAGCGGGGGTATAGGCTACACCTTC. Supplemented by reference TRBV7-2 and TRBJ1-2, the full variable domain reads GAGVSQSPSNKVTEKGKDVELRCDPISGHTALYWYRQSLGQGLEFLIYFQGNSAPDKSGLPSDRFSAERTGGSVSTLTIQRTQQEDSAVYLCASSSSGGIGYTFGSGTRLTVV.

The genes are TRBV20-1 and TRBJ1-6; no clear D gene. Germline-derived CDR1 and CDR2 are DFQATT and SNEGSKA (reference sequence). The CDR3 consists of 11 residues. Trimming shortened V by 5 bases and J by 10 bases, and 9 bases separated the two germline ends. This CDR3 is CSAAPGSPLHF. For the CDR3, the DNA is TGCAGTGCTGCCCCTGGGTCACCCCTCCACTTT.

Written as DNA, the CDR3 is TGTGCCAGCAGCAACCGGGAAATACGCACAGATACGCAGTATTTT. Amino acid sequence: CASSNREIRTDTQYF. The chain couples TRBV7-8 to TRBJ2-3; D is possibly TRBD2 (5 bases). V was pared by 5 bases and J by 1 base, with 13 bases between. The CDR3 runs to 15 residues. Germline V gene data show CDR1 as SGHVS and CDR2 as FQNEAQ.

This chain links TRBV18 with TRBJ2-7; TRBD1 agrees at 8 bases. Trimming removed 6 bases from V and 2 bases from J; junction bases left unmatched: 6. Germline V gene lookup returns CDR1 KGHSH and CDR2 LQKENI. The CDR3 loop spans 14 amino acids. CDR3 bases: TGTGCCAGCTCTTCGGGACAGGCCGCCTACGAGCAGTACTTC. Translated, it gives CASSSGQAAYEQYF.

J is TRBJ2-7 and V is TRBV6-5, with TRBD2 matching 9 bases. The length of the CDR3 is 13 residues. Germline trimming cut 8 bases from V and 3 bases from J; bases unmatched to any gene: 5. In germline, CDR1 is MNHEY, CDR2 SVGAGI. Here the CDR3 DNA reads TGTGCCAGCGCGACTAGCGGATACTACGAGCAGTACTTC. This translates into CASATSGYYEQYF.

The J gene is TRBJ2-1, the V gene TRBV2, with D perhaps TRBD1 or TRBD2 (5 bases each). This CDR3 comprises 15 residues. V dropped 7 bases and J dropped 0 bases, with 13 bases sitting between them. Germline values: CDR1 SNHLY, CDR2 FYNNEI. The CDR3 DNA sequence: TGTGCCAGCACCCGGGACCAGAGCTCCTACAATGAGCAGTTCTTC. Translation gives CASTRDQSSYNEQFF. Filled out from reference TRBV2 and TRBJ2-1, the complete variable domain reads EPEVTQTPSHQVTQMGQEVILRCVPISNHLYFYWYRQILGQKVEFLVSFYNNEISEKSEIFDDQFSVERPDGSNFTLKIRSTKLEDSAMYFCASTRDQSSYNEQFFGPGTRLTVL.

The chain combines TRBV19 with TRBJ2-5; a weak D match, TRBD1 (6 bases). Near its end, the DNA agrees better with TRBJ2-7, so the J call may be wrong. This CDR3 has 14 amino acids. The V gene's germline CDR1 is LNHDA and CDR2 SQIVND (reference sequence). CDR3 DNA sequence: TGTGCTACTCGGGTAGGGGGTTCAACAGACGAGCAGTACTTC. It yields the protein CATRVGGSTDEQYF.